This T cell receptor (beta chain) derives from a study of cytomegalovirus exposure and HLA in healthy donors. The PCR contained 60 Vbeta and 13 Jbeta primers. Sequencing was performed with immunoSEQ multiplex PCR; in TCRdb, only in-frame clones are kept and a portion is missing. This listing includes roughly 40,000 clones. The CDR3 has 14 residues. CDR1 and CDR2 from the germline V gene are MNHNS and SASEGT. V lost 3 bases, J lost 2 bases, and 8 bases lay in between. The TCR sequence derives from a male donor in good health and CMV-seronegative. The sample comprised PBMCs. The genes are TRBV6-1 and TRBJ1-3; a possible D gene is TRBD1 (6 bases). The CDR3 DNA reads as TGTGCCAGCAGTGATTCAGGGGCTGGAAACACCATATATTTT. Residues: CASSDSGAGNTIYF.